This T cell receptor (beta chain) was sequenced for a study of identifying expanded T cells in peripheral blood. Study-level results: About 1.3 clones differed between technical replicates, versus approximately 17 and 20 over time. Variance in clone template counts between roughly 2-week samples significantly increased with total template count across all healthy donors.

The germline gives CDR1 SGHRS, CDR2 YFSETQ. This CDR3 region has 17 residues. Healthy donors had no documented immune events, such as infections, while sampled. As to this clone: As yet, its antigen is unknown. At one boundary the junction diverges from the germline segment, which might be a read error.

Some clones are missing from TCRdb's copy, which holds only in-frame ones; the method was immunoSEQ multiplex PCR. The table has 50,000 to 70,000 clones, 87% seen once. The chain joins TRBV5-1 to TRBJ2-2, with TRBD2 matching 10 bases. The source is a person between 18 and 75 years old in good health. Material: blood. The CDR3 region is CASSLVPTSGSSGELFF. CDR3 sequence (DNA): TGCGCCAGCAGTTTGGTTCCGACTAGCGGGTCGTCGGGGGAGCTGTTTTTT.